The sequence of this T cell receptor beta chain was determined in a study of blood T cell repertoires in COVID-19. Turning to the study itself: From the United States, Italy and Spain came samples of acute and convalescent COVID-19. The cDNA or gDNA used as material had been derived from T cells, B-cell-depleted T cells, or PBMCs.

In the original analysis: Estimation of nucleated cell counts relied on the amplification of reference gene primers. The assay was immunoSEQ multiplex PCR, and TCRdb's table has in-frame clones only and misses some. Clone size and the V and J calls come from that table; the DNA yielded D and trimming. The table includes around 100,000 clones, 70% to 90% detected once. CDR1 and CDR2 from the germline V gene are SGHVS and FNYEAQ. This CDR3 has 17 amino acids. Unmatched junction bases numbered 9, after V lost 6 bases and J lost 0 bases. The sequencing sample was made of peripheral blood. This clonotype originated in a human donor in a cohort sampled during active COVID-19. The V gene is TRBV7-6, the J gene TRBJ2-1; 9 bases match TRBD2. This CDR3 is CASSRGLAQSSYNEQFF. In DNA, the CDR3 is TGTGCCAGCAGTCGGGGACTAGCCCAGAGCTCCTACAATGAGCAGTTCTTC.